The source of this T cell receptor (beta chain) is a study of cytomegalovirus exposure and HLA in healthy donors (TCRdb year 2017). Turning to the overall study: An earlier analysis of 587 of the donors reported 276 Gb of sequence data and approximately 120 million unique TCR beta sequences obtained from 150 million to 200 million T cells. An early release that covered more than 550 HLA-typed donors contained approximately 300 gigabases of sequencing data and tens of millions of unique TCR sequences. Typing coverage differed by locus: A, B, C, DRB1 and DQB1 were typed in about 629-640 donors, DQA1 in 522, DPA1 in around 610, and DPB1 in approximately 450. The study used immunosequencing to profile the T cell repertoires of more than 650 subjects and linked those repertoires to cytomegalovirus serostatus. Besides the first cohort of some 670 subjects, a separate validation cohort made up of roughly 120 different subjects was used. Donor age, sex, ethnicity and CMV serostatus were compiled alongside the repertoire data. The study aimed to test whether cataloging public T cell receptors could reveal signatures of past pathogen exposure. An earlier analysis of about 620 of the donors applied high-throughput TCR beta sequencing to assess whether each TCR beta V gene segment acted as functional or pseudogenic. In a later genetic analysis, genome-wide SNP genotypes for 398 of the 666 donors were used, and that subset was treated as a discovery cohort. HLA typing covered class I and class II loci at four-digit resolution. Rather than drawing on any new phenotypic data, the later analysis identified candidate immune exposures from TCR beta sequences and the way those sequences occurred across donors. Every discovery cohort repertoire had been produced on one sequencing platform. Of the roughly 400 genotyped donors, approximately 82% fell in the genetic ancestry cluster associated with self-reported Caucasian donors. The study combined high-throughput TCR immunosequencing, statistical association of individual TCRs with disease status, and machine learning to predict cytomegalovirus infection status. Across about 380 genotyped donors of the cohort, an average of 235,054 unique TCR beta nucleotide sequences per donor were sequenced, and roughly 20% of those sequences were non-productive. To study patterns of TCR occurrence, a later analysis re-analyzed previously published TCR beta repertoires from more than 550 donors and added high-resolution HLA genotyping. About five DR-DQ haplotypes were handled as single units for association and clustering because linkage in the cohort was strong.

On the study overall, not on this receptor specifically: Only TCR beta chains were sequenced in this cohort, and the absence of alpha or paired-chain data limited detectable features. Because counts were too low, 15 to 20 rarely observed V segments, including chromosome 9 orphons, were excluded from the earlier analysis of about 500 of the donors. A later genetic analysis associated a missense DCLRE1C variant with V-gene and J-gene trimming of TCR beta chains, and an independent cohort replicated the association. Strong co-occurrence of HLA alleles, especially DR and DQ, made assigning TCR associations to individual alleles difficult. The classifier was reported to diagnose cytomegalovirus status with high specificity and sensitivity in both the original and validation cohorts. A later genetic analysis reported fewer N-insertions in productive TCRs among donors in an Asian-associated ancestry cluster than the roughly 650-donor mean. Because HLA typing was missing for some donors at each locus, association tests included only the typed subset. A cluster of highly shared sequence variants was judged likely to be a technical artifact of the sequencing pipeline. In vitro tests confirmed that a few of the cytomegalovirus-associated TCR beta chains recognize cytomegalovirus antigens. The authors suggested that the approach could potentially be generalized to other disease states and immunological phenotypes. Roughly uniform sequencing depth across donors was assumed in presence/absence analyses, although this assumption may not hold. The study listed around 160 TCR beta chains as associated with cytomegalovirus. Specific HLA alleles were associated with 15,000 to 20,000 TCR beta sequences at a false discovery rate of 0.05 in a later analysis. An earlier analysis of around 600 of the donors showed that most TCR beta V segments appeared in productive rearrangements either about 87% or about 30% of the time, which broadly matched IMGT annotations. Because the 87-base-pair reads could not distinguish some IMGT-functional V segments, including TRBV6-2 and TRBV6-3, those segments were excluded. In a later analysis, TCR association rates were found to vary across HLA loci, with the most associated TCRs seen for DRB1 alleles and the fewest for HLA-C alleles. A later analysis reported that several top co-occurrence clusters appeared linked to parvovirus B19, influenza, CMV and Epstein-Barr virus. Most TCR sequences were observed very rarely across donors, whereas some public TCRs were present in many individuals. A later analysis found that most CMV-associated TCR beta chains appeared HLA-restricted, with HLA associations seemingly driven largely by CMV exposure. The only immune exposure information available for the cohort was CMV serostatus. Correlated functional status among segregating V segments might reflect linkage disequilibrium, but an unknown experimental factor could not be ruled out. A further reported finding was that TCR beta sequences accurately predicted the HLA-A and HLA-B alleles for most subjects in the first cohort. A later analysis found that HLA-associated TCR beta chains were more clonally expanded and had lower generation probabilities than equally common non-associated chains.

The cohort consisted of hundreds of healthy bone marrow donors. At the time of sampling, every cohort member was nominally healthy, though immune exposures that went unrecorded were likely present. The donor was CMV seronegative and belonged to the group of over 350 seronegative cohort members. A peripheral blood sample was provided by each donor, and peripheral blood mononuclear cells were used for TCR beta sequencing. The Qiagen DNeasy Blood Extraction Kit was used to extract genomic DNA from the blood cell samples. CDR1 is given as MGHRA and CDR2 as YSYEKL, both from the germline V gene. Cut back by 1 base and 0 bases, the V and J ends lie 22 bases apart. The CDR3 covers 20 residues, taking in both the cysteine and the phenylalanine. Kept here is only the CDR3 DNA, which spans 60 bases and is read in frame from base 1. Points on this clone: The target of this receptor is not known. Per-nucleotide qualities are absent, and no much larger clonotype sits a single base away. Distinct nucleotide sequences in the sample also encode this CDR3.

Library generation was performed with the immunoSEQ multiplex PCR assay. The multiplex PCR relied on a mix of 60 forward primers for TCR Vbeta segments and 13 reverse primers for TCR Jbeta segments. A multiplex PCR assay on genomic DNA amplified the CDR3 region of rearranged TCR beta genes. The Illumina HiSeq System was used to sequence the amplified TCR beta libraries as 87-base-pair reads. The authors' pipeline ran thus. Across the 700 or so repertoires, a later analysis counted approximately 75 million unique TCR beta chains, around 11 million of which were shared by at least two donors. Raw reads were error-corrected and collapsed into unique sequences with a nearest-neighbor algorithm that merged closely related sequences to remove PCR and sequencing errors. Alignment of CDR3 sequences to IMGT reference sequences was used to assign V, D and J gene segments. For a sequence to be retained, at least a six-nucleotide match to both a V gene segment and a J gene segment was required. A rearrangement was called productive if the CDR3 had no stop codons and remained in frame with V and J, and every other rearrangement was called non-productive. CDR3 was defined according to IMGT convention as the region running from the second conserved V-encoded cysteine to the conserved J-encoded phenylalanine. The earlier analysis of about 640 of the donors excluded any sequence lacking an unambiguous match to a single V gene segment. In an earlier analysis of several hundred of the donors, V segments were called functional above 56.7% productive rearrangements and were called segregating when the between-donor standard deviation exceeded 5%. To diagnose cytomegalovirus status from the catalog of TCR beta chain sequences, a statistical classification framework was built. In a later analysis, V and J genes were assigned by comparing TCR nucleotide sequences against IMGT/GENE-DB human TR gene sequences. A later analysis assigned CDR3 sequences and most-parsimonious VDJ recombination scenarios with the TCRdist pipeline. In a later analysis, every TCR beta chain was defined by the combination of its CDR3 amino acid sequence and its V-gene family, and reads without a unique V-gene family were dropped. To address suspected cross-contamination and a sequencing artifact, a later analysis removed some 620 highly shared, low-generation-probability nucleotide sequences. In a later analysis, a clonal expansion index for each public chain was calculated from normalized within-repertoire ranks of inferred template counts. In a later analysis, generation probabilities were computed with a VDJ recombination model fitted to out-of-frame rearrangements, and the resulting probabilities were checked against IGoR. Hypergeometric tests were used in a later analysis to score TCR-TCR, TCR-HLA and TCR-CMV co-occurrence, with a repertoire-size bias correction applied to the TCR pairs. To estimate false discovery rates, a later analysis permuted the HLA or CMV assignments 20 times. In a later analysis, co-occurring TCRs were grouped with DBSCAN, and TCRdist sequence similarity was added when clustering was performed within HLA-allele-positive subsets. For co-occurrence clustering, repertoires with fewer than 30,000 or more than 120,000 public chains were excluded, along with roughly 5 repertoires with anomalous nucleotide sharing. What TCRdb holds here is the immuneACCESS table cut down to in-frame rearrangements. Part of the clones is not present; checked against another copy, under half of the missing clones reflect an unresolved V gene, and the others are unexplained. V, J and clone size are taken as reported in that table, and D and trimming were inferred from the DNA itself. In this sample the table shows 160,000 or so clones, over 70% of which occur a single time. The ten largest clonotypes hold over 1.5% of the sample.

The source of this sequence is a woman younger than 35 in good health and CMV-seronegative. Material: PBMCs. Rearrangement joined TRBV4-1 to TRBJ1-5; the D gene is not confidently resolved. This receptor carries the CDR3 CASSQASWSPRDNSNQPQHF. The nucleotide sequence is TGCGCCAGCAGCCAAGCTTCATGGTCCCCCCGGGATAATAGCAATCAGCCCCAGCATTTT.